The next 10 T cell receptor beta chains were all read from a single sample in a study of cytomegalovirus exposure and HLA in healthy donors (dated by TCRdb to 2016 to 2017). Library preparation was by the immunoSEQ multiplex PCR assay. For the multiplex PCR, a mixture combining 60 forward primers for TCR Vbeta segments and 13 reverse primers for TCR Jbeta segments was used. Here the immuneACCESS table is served through TCRdb, limited to in-frame sequences with V and J called. Missing clones are a known gap in these copies; in checked studies unresolved V genes cover under half, and the rest lacks a known reason. The sample table shows some 150,000 clones, and about 70% are seen once. The ten largest account for 3.5% to 4% of the sample. Sequenced input: PBMCs. The receptors come from a man aged 18 to 35 in good health and CMV-seronegative.

The V call is TRBV25-1, the J call TRBJ2-5; 9 positions agree with TRBD1. The J call may be faulty, since TRBJ2-7 better matches the DNA end. The CDR3 extends over 15 amino acids. From germline, CDR1 is MGHDK and CDR2 SYGVNS. The CDR3 region is CASSEAGQGTYEQYF. CDR3 nucleotide sequence: TGTGCCAGCAGTGAAGCGGGACAGGGAACCTACGAGCAGTACTTC.

This clone was detected only once. This rearrangement joins TRBV11-3 to TRBJ2-1, with 8 positions matching TRBD2. CDR1 is SGHNT, CDR2 YENEEA, per germline. The junction had 8 bases not matched to a gene; V was cut back by 2 bases and J by 8 bases. This CDR3 comprises 15 residues. The DNA for the CDR3 is TGTGCCAGCAGCTTAAGCCCAGCGGGAGATTATGAGCAGTTCTTC. Translation: CASSLSPAGDYEQFF. Complete variable domain (other parts from reference TRBV11-3 and TRBJ2-1): EAGVVQSPRYKIIEKKQPVAFWCNPISGHNTLYWYLQNLGQGPELLIRYENEEAVDDSQLPKDRFSAERLKGVDSTLKIQPAELGDSAVYLCASSLSPAGDYEQFFGPGTRLTVL.

DNA of the CDR3: TGTGCCAGTAGTATTGCCGATGAGGACACTGAAGCTTTCTTT. Translation gives CASSIADEDTEAFF. This chain links TRBV19 with TRBJ1-1; no clear D gene. This CDR3 comprises 14 residues. CDR1 LNHDA and CDR2 SQIVND come from the germline V gene (reference sequence). V was trimmed by 3 bases and J by 3 bases, leaving 11 bases between them.

There are a few counts of this clone. The chain recombines TRBV5-1 with TRBJ1-2, with 7 bases that match TRBD1. Germline-derived CDR1 and CDR2 are SGHRS and YFSETQ. V lost 0 bases, J lost 1 base, and 3 bases stayed unmatched. This CDR3 contains 15 residues. This CDR3 reads CASSLEGALNYGYTF. The CDR3 nucleotides are TGCGCCAGCAGCTTGGAGGGGGCGCTTAACTATGGCTACACCTTC.

The CDR3 region is CASSLGGRDTEAFF. In DNA form, the CDR3 reads TGTGCCAGCAGTTTAGGGGGCCGGGACACTGAAGCTTTCTTT. The genes are TRBV27 and TRBJ1-1, with D tentatively TRBD1 (6 bases). V dropped 2 bases and J dropped 3 bases, with 10 bases sitting between them. Germline-derived CDR1 and CDR2 are MNHEY and SMNVEV (reference sequence). There are 14 residues in the CDR3.

The J gene is TRBJ2-7, the V gene TRBV5-1; TRBD1 agrees at 7 bases. From germline, CDR1 is SGHRS and CDR2 YFSETQ. This CDR3 has 13 amino acids. J was trimmed by 4 bases and V by 4 bases; bases with no gene match: 5. The CDR3 nucleotides read TGCGCCAGCAGCCACCGACAGGGTTACGAGCAGTACTTC. Residues: CASSHRQGYEQYF.

This clone was counted once. The rearrangement uses TRBV19 and TRBJ1-1, with 7 nucleotides matching TRBD1. Germline V gene data show CDR1 as LNHDA and CDR2 as SQIVND (reference sequence). The junction had 10 bases not matched to a gene; V was cut back by 7 bases and J by 5 bases. CDR3 length: 14 residues. CDR3: CASTLDRVGTEAFF. CDR3 nucleotide sequence: TGTGCCAGTACCTTAGACAGGGTCGGGACTGAAGCTTTCTTT. The whole variable domain, filled in from reference TRBV19 and TRBJ1-1, reads DGGITQSPKYLFRKEGQNVTLSCEQNLNHDAMYWYRQDPGQGLRLIYYSQIVNDFQKGDIAEGYSVSREKKESFPLTVTSAQKNPTAFYLCASTLDRVGTEAFFGQGTRLTVV.

The genes are TRBV7-3 and TRBJ2-2; weak D call: TRBD2 (6 bases). The germline V gene encodes CDR1 SGHTA and CDR2 FQGTGA. Between the trimmed V and J ends, which lost 5 bases and 6 bases, there was a span of 10 bases. This CDR3 is 13 amino acids long. This CDR3 is CASSPRGAGELFF. For the CDR3, the DNA is TGTGCCAGCAGCCCCCGCGGGGCCGGGGAGCTGTTTTTT.

This clone was found a few times. V usage is TRBV19 and J usage is TRBJ2-4; 8 positions agree with TRBD2. The CDR3 is made up of 16 amino acids. Trimming at V came to 3 bases and at J to 0 bases, leaving 4 bases not matched to a gene. Germline CDR1 and CDR2: LNHDA and SQIVND (reference sequence). CDR3 amino acids: CASSILAGLAKNIQYF. CDR3 nucleotide sequence: TGTGCCAGTAGTATCTTAGCGGGGCTAGCCAAAAACATTCAGTACTTC.

To note about this clone: One end of the junction fails to match germline, which may point to a read error. The chain links TRBV10-1 to TRBJ2-5; no definite D call. The CDR3 consists of 13 residues. Germline CDR1 and CDR2: WNHNN and SYGVQD (reference sequence). CDR3 nucleotides: TGCGCTAGCAGTTCACAGAGACAAGAGACCCAGTACTTC. Translated: CASSSQRQETQYF.